The present TCR beta chain was sequenced within a study of blood T cell repertoires in COVID-19. Study background: The samples span acute and convalescent COVID-19 from the United States, Italy and Spain. The cDNA or gDNA used as material had been derived from T cells, B-cell-depleted T cells, or PBMCs.

This clone was seen only a few times. The CDR3 is made up of 15 amino acids. The germline CDR1 and CDR2 sequences are MNHEY and SVGAGI. V trimming: 6 bases; J trimming: 5 bases; junction bases outside the gene matches: 9. Per the original methods: Quantification of nucleated cells was approximated via reference gene primer amplification. TCRdb keeps only in-frame clones here, not all; method: immunoSEQ multiplex PCR. V and J calls and clone size follow that table, whereas D and trimming were derived from the DNA. The sample yields under 150,000 clones, around 80% seen once. The specimen was peripheral blood. V and J are TRBV6-5 and TRBJ2-2; 7 bases line up with TRBD1. The sequence was obtained from a man in his 70s with acute or convalescent COVID-19. The CDR3 loop reads CASSLDRARTGELFF. DNA for the CDR3: TGTGCCAGCAGCCTCGACAGGGCTAGAACCGGGGAGCTGTTTTTT.